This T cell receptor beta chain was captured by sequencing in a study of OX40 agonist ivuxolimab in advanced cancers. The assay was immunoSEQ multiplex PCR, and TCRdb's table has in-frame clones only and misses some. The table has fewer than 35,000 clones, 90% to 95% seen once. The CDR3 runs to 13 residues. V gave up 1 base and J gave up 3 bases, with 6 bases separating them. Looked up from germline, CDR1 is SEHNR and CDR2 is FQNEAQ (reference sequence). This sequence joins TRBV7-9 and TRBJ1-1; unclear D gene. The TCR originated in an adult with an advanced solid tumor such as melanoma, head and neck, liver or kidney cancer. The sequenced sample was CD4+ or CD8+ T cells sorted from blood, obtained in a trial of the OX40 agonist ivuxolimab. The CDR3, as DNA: TGTGCCAGCAGCTTAGAAGATCACACTGAAGCTTTCTTT. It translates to CASSLEDHTEAFF.